The clone carrying this T cell receptor beta chain has only a few counts. This CDR3 fails to terminate in the conserved phenylalanine or tryptophan, so it likely reflects a read error. Researchers made TCR beta libraries by using iRepertoire HTBI primers and running Arm-PCR on CDR3 regions. One entry per CDR3 protein, called by TCRdb with MiXCR from the multiplex PCR reads. The table includes more than 450,000 distinct CDR3 sequences, about 16% detected once. The sample belongs to a study of regulatory T cells in long-lasting Graves disease. V lost 2 bases and J lost 2, with 10 bases in between. This CDR3 has 14 amino acids. CDR1 SEHNR and CDR2 FQNEAQ come from the germline V gene (reference sequence). Described time point: newly diagnosed GD, antithyroid drugs for less than 3 months. Preparation of the TCR library used RNA extracted from PBMCs. The data were also submitted as part of a second study, on T cells in Graves' hyperthyroidism and ophthalmopathy.

This chain joins TRBV7-9 and TRBJ2-7; D not resolved. This sequence originates from a man aged 40-50 years with Graves disease. The sequencing here drew on peripheral blood mononuclear cells (PBMCs), taken at new diagnosis, from a patient treated with antithyroid drugs. The CDR3 loop reads CASSLPGKAYEQYL. DNA of the CDR3: TGTGCCAGCAGCTTACCTGGGAAAGCCTACGAGCAGTACCTC.